These T cell receptor beta chains were read from a single sample in a study of blood T cell repertoires in COVID-19. Method: immunoSEQ multiplex PCR; TCRdb's copy keeps in-frame clones and lacks some. The sample carries more than 200,000 clones, 82% recorded once. Sequencing was carried out using peripheral blood. The origin of the receptors is a woman older than 75 with active or convalescent COVID-19. The CDR3 runs from the conserved cysteine through the conserved F or W. A D gene is named only where the DNA matches it firmly. Only part of the rows carry a size: once, few, many, or a class if the clone is expanded.

>15|.|TRBD1|TRBJ1-1|TRBV20-1
CSASSSGTGKFEAFF
TGCAGTGCTAGTAGTTCCGGGACAGGGAAATTTGAAGCTTTCTTT
>17|.|.|TRBJ2-1|TRBV30
CAWSVGFGSGSYNEQFF
TGTGCCTGGAGTGTAGGATTTGGGAGCGGGTCGTACAATGAGCAGTTCTTC
>16|.|.|TRBJ2-5|TRBV5-4
CASSGVSGGIQETQYF
TGTGCCAGCAGTGGGGTTAGCGGTGGGATCCAAGAGACCCAGTACTTC
>17|few|.|TRBJ2-2|TRBV7-6
CASSLAVQGSYTGELFF
TGTGCCAGCAGCTTAGCTGTTCAGGGGTCCTACACCGGGGAGCTGTTTTTT
>15|.|.|TRBJ1-3|TRBV7-2
CASSPRGGSGNTIYF
TGTGCCAGCAGCCCTCGGGGGGGCTCTGGAAACACCATATATTTT
>19|.|TRBD2|TRBJ2-3|TRBV5-1
CASSSALTSGGAGTDTQYF
TGCGCCAGCAGCTCAGCCCTGACTAGCGGGGGGGCCGGGACAGATACGCAGTATTTT
>13|.|.|TRBJ2-7|TRBV14
CASSQENRDEQYF
TGTGCCAGCAGCCAAGAAAATCGGGACGAGCAGTACTTC
>19|.|TRBD2|TRBJ2-1|TRBV11-2
CASSPWTSGGGSSYNEQFF
TGTGCCAGCAGCCCTTGGACTAGCGGGGGGGGAAGCTCCTACAATGAGCAGTTCTTC
>10|.|.|TRBJ1-1|TRBV20-1
CSALWTEAFF
TGCAGTGCCCTATGGACTGAAGCTTTCTTT
>17|few|TRBD1|TRBJ1-3|TRBV7-2
CASSLLTGAYSGNTIYF
TGTGCCAGCAGCTTACTCACAGGGGCTTACTCTGGAAACACCATATATTTT
>16|.|TRBD2|TRBJ2-5|TRBV5-1
CASSYSGTSGRETQYF
TGCGCCAGCAGCTACTCCGGGACTAGCGGGAGAGAGACCCAGTACTTC
>11|.|.|TRBJ1-2|TRBV19
CASSGRVGYTF
TGTGCCAGTAGTGGCAGGGTTGGCTACACCTTC
>15|.|TRBD1|TRBJ1-2|TRBV28
CASSWTGQGAGGYTF
TGTGCCAGCAGTTGGACGGGACAGGGGGCTGGAGGCTACACCTTC
>17|.|TRBD1|TRBJ1-2|TRBV28
CASSLGTGGLYNYGYTF
TGTGCCAGCAGTCTTGGGACAGGGGGCCTTTATAACTATGGCTACACCTTC
>15|.|.|TRBJ2-1|TRBV5-6
CASSSAGFSYNEQFF
TGTGCCAGCAGCTCCGCGGGGTTCTCCTACAATGAGCAGTTCTTC
>16|.|TRBD2|TRBJ2-3|TRBV5-1
CASSPRTSGITDTQYF
TGCGCCAGCAGCCCCCGGACTAGCGGCATCACAGATACGCAGTATTTT
>14|.|TRBD2|TRBJ2-5|TRBV5-1
CASSSGLGMETQYF
TGCGCCAGCAGCTCGGGACTAGGTATGGAGACCCAGTACTTC
>14|.|TRBD1|TRBJ1-3|TRBV9
CASTTGGAANTIYF
TGTGCCAGCACCACAGGGGGGGCGGCGAACACCATATATTTT
>16|.|TRBD1|TRBJ1-1|TRBV5-4
CASSRGQGARNTEAFF
TGTGCCAGCAGCCGCGGACAGGGGGCCCGGAACACTGAAGCTTTCTTT
>14|once|.|TRBJ1-1|TRBV6-5
CASSYRQGSTEAFF
TGTGCCAGCAGTTATCGGCAGGGAAGCACTGAAGCTTTCTTT
>14|.|TRBD2|TRBJ2-2|TRBV10-2
CASGVAGGTGELFF
TGCGCCAGCGGGGTAGCGGGGGGCACCGGGGAGCTGTTTTTT
>13|.|TRBD1|TRBJ1-3|TRBV6-5
CASIGQGGNTIYF
TGTGCCAGCATCGGACAGGGAGGAAACACCATATATTTT
>16|.|.|TRBJ1-5|TRBV28
CASSSRDTYSNQPQHF
TGTGCCAGCAGTTCCCGGGACACGTATAGCAATCAGCCCCAGCATTTT
>14|.|.|TRBJ1-1|TRBV5-1
CASSVGAVNTEAFF
TGCGCCAGCAGCGTAGGGGCCGTAAACACTGAAGCTTTCTTT
>16|.|TRBD1|TRBJ1-5|TRBV2
CASSVQGARVNQPQHF
TGTGCCAGCAGTGTACAGGGGGCTCGGGTCAATCAGCCCCAGCATTTT
>15|.|.|TRBJ2-5|TRBV5-4
CAMTRRIDSQETQYF
TGTGCCATGACCCGGAGAATCGACAGTCAAGAGACCCAGTACTTC
>12|.|.|TRBJ2-7|TRBV29-1
CSARTPSYEQYF
TGCAGCGCCCGGACACCGTCCTACGAGCAGTACTTC
>13|.|TRBD2|TRBJ2-1|TRBV24-1
CATRTSGSDEQFF
TGTGCCACTCGGACTAGCGGGAGTGATGAGCAGTTCTTC
>17|.|TRBD1|TRBJ1-4|TRBV7-8
CASSLADSGTGGGKLFF
TGTGCCAGCAGCTTAGCAGACTCCGGGACAGGGGGCGGAAAACTGTTTTTT
>14|.|.|TRBJ2-2|TRBV10-1
CASSEDINTGELFF
TGCGCCAGCAGTGAGGACATAAACACCGGGGAGCTGTTTTTT
>14|.|.|TRBJ2-5|TRBV30
CAWSRRGLQETQYF
TGTGCCTGGAGTCGCAGGGGCCTTCAAGAGACCCAGTACTTC
>17|.|TRBD2|TRBJ2-1|TRBV5-5
CASSLNTLAGNYNEQFF
TGTGCCAGCAGCTTGAATACCTTAGCGGGGAACTACAATGAGCAGTTCTTC
>13|.|.|TRBJ1-3|TRBV30
CAWSPGMGNTIYF
TGTGCCTGGAGCCCAGGGATGGGAAACACCATATATTTT
>14|.|TRBD1|TRBJ1-2|TRBV9
CASSVEGAVSGYTF
TGTGCCAGCAGCGTAGAGGGGGCGGTGAGTGGCTACACCTTC
>15|.|.|TRBJ2-5|TRBV5-1
CASSLYGGGQETQYF
TGCGCCAGCAGCTTGTATGGGGGAGGCCAAGAGACCCAGTACTTC
>15|.|TRBD2|TRBJ2-1|TRBV11-3
CASSWGLAAYNEQFF
TGTGCCAGCAGTTGGGGACTAGCGGCCTACAATGAGCAGTTCTTC
>14|.|.|TRBJ1-3|TRBV28
CASTLGGAGNTIYF
TGTGCCAGCACCCTTGGGGGGGCCGGAAACACCATATATTTT
>16|.|TRBD1|TRBJ1-1|TRBV15
CATSRDLGGEGTEAFF
TGTGCCACCAGCAGAGATCTAGGGGGCGAAGGGACTGAAGCTTTCTTT
>14|.|.|TRBJ2-2|TRBV7-8
CASSTLRGTGELFF
TGTGCCAGCAGCACTCTCCGGGGAACCGGGGAGCTGTTTTTT
>13|few|.|TRBJ1-2|TRBV2
CASRADGDYGYTF
TGTGCCAGCAGGGCCGACGGGGACTATGGCTACACCTTC
>14|.|TRBD1|TRBJ1-2|TRBV5-4
CASSPGQGANGYTF
TGTGCCAGCAGCCCGGGACAGGGGGCTAATGGCTACACCTTC